These 27 T cell receptor beta chains share one sample of origin, sequenced in a study of OX40 agonist ivuxolimab in advanced cancers. The table came from immunoSEQ multiplex PCR; TCRdb's copy has only in-frame clones and leaves some out. This sample has about 95,000 clones, with 85% to 90% found just once. This sample comprised CD4+ or CD8+ T cells sorted from blood, obtained in a trial of the OX40 agonist ivuxolimab. The receptors were gathered from an adult with an advanced solid tumor such as melanoma, head and neck, liver or kidney cancer.

The genes are TRBV19 and TRBJ1-2, with 7 bases matching TRBD1. CDR3 length equals 12 residues. V shed 10 bases, J shed 5 bases, and the junction held 7 bases outside the gene matches. Germline V gene lookup returns CDR1 LNHDA and CDR2 SQIVND (reference sequence). Written as DNA, the CDR3 is TGTGCCATCGGAGGGGGCAATTATGGCTACACCTTC. This codes for CAIGGGNYGYTF.

This clone was seen a single time. The V call is TRBV5-1, the J call TRBJ1-5, with a weak D call TRBD1 (5 bases). V dropped 0 bases and J dropped 1 base, with 11 bases sitting between them. This CDR3 is 16 amino acids long. The germline gives CDR1 SGHRS, CDR2 YFSETQ. The CDR3 bases are TGCGCCAGCAGCTTGGGGGACCCCCTAAGCAATCAGCCCCAGCATTTT. This sequence encodes CASSLGDPLSNQPQHF.

This rearrangement joins TRBV5-4 to TRBJ1-2; the D is unclear. CDR1 and CDR2 (germline): SGHNT, YYREEE (reference sequence). The CDR3 spans 14 residues. With 2 bases removed from V and 0 bases from J, the gap between germline ends came to 8 bases. The chain's CDR3 is CASSFFVTNYGYTF. Written as DNA, the CDR3 is TGTGCCAGCAGCTTCTTCGTGACTAACTATGGCTACACCTTC.

The chain carries TRBV28 and TRBJ1-3; D is unresolved. The CDR3 runs to 13 residues. Trimming shortened V by 2 bases and J by 3 bases, and 5 bases separated the two germline ends. Germline V lookup: CDR1 MDHEN, CDR2 SYDVKM. The CDR3 DNA reads TGTGCCAGCAGTTTACTGGGTGGAAACACCATATATTTT. Its protein is CASSLLGGNTIYF.

The chain joins TRBV6-4 to TRBJ2-1, with 7 positions matching TRBD1. The J segment lost 0 bases and the V segment lost 7 bases, leaving 6 bases of the junction unmatched. In germline, CDR1 is MRHNA, CDR2 SNTAGT. The CDR3 is 15 residues long. CDR3 DNA: TGTGCCAGCACTCGGGACAGCCGCTCCTACAATGAGCAGTTCTTC. Its translation is CASTRDSRSYNEQFF.

The chain employs TRBV7-8 and TRBJ2-7; D gene ambiguous. Trimming stripped 0 bases from V and 0 bases from J, with 12 bases between. CDR3 size: 16 residues. Germline V gene data show CDR1 as SGHVS and CDR2 as FQNEAQ. CDR3 sequence (DNA): TGTGCCAGCAGCTTAGCCAGTACAAGCACCTCCTACGAGCAGTACTTC. Encoded protein: CASSLASTSTSYEQYF.

This clone has a handful of counts. The V call is TRBV15, the J call TRBJ1-5, with D uncertain. The CDR3 extends over 12 amino acids. Trimming stripped 1 base from V and 11 bases from J, with 9 bases between. Germline CDR1 LNHNV, CDR2 YYDKDF (reference sequence). CDR3 nucleotide sequence: TGTGCCACCAGCAGAGGCGCTCTGGCCCAGCATTTT. Translating it yields CATSRGALAQHF.

About this clone: One junction end does not reproduce the germline sequence, and a read error may be involved. This chain uses TRBV7-7 with TRBJ1-1; D is undetermined. Germline V gene lookup returns CDR1 SSHAT and CDR2 FNYEAQ (reference sequence). There are 15 residues in the CDR3. CDR3 protein: CASSLDSQPNTEAFF. CDR3 DNA: TGTGCTAGCAGCTTAGACTCGCAGCCGAACACTGAAGCTTTCTTT.

V gene TRBV7-2 combines with J gene TRBJ2-2, with D possibly being TRBD1 or TRBD2 (6 bases each). Trimming left V 3 bases short and J 1 base short, with 12 bases between. This CDR3 has 16 residues. Germline lookup yields CDR1 SGHTA and CDR2 FQGNSA. CDR3 amino acids: CASSFGGRMNTGELFF. As DNA, the CDR3 is TGTGCCAGCAGCTTTGGGGGGCGCATGAACACCGGGGAGCTGTTTTTT.

For the CDR3, the DNA is TGTGCCGTTCGGGAGCAGTTCTTC. Amino acid sequence: CAVREQFF. This rearrangement joins TRBV3-1 (or the pseudogene TRBV3-2) to TRBJ2-1; D gene ambiguous. Trimming removed 11 bases at V and 10 bases at J, with 6 bases between. The CDR3 is 8 amino acids. The germline CDR1 and CDR2 sequences are LGHDT and YNNKEL (reference sequence).

The V and J genes are TRBV7-2 and TRBJ2-7; D is possibly TRBD2 (6 bases). Germline lookup yields CDR1 SGHTA and CDR2 FQGNSA. The CDR3 runs 15 residues. Trimming pared 8 bases from V and 0 bases from J, leaving 17 bases between. CDR3 sequence reads: CASSERSGVSYEQYF. CDR3 DNA: TGTGCCAGCTCGGAGAGGTCGGGGGTCTCCTACGAGCAGTACTTC.

The genes are TRBV19 and TRBJ1-1; D not certain. The CDR3 totals 14 residues. V shed 5 bases and J shed 1 base, with 11 bases lying between them. Germline assignment: CDR1 LNHDA and CDR2 SQIVND (reference sequence). This CDR3 reads CASSPLRENTEAFF. CDR3 bases: TGTGCCAGTAGTCCCTTAAGGGAGAACACTGAAGCTTTCTTT.

The rearrangement uses TRBV15 and TRBJ1-5; a weak D match, TRBD1 (5 bases). Trimming shortened V by 5 bases and J by 3 bases, and 8 bases separated the two germline ends. CDR1 and CDR2 (germline): LNHNV, YYDKDF (reference sequence). The CDR3 contains 13 residues. The DNA for the CDR3 is TGTGCCACCAGCGGGGGATCCAATCAGCCCCAGCATTTT. Protein product: CATSGGSNQPQHF. The full variable domain, rest sourced from reference TRBV15 and TRBJ1-5, is DAMVIQNPRYQVTQFGKPVTLSCSQTLNHNVMYWYQQKSSQAPKLLFHYYDKDFNNEADTPDNFQSRRPNTSFCFLDIRSPGLGDTAMYLCATSGGSNQPQHFGDGTRLSIL.

The rearrangement uses TRBV28 and TRBJ1-2, with D perhaps TRBD1 (5 bases). CDR1 is MDHEN and CDR2 is SYDVKM in the germline V gene. Deletions cut 2 bases from V and 2 bases from J, with 12 bases between. CDR3 size: 15 residues. CDR3 protein: CASSLPGVMNYGYTF. The CDR3 nucleotides read TGTGCCAGCAGTTTACCGGGGGTGATGAACTATGGCTACACCTTC.

The chain has TRBV28 and TRBJ2-6; D remains unclear. Germline lookup yields CDR1 MDHEN and CDR2 SYDVKM. The CDR3 totals 18 residues. The V end lost 4 bases, the J end lost 1 base, and 17 bases lay between the germline ends. Written as DNA, the CDR3 is TGTGCCAGCAGTTCACTGGGAAGGAAAAGTTCTGGGGCCAACGTCCTGACTTTC. Its protein is CASSSLGRKSSGANVLTF.

The chain combines TRBV5-1 with TRBJ2-3; D might be TRBD2 (5 bases). The CDR3 length is 13 residues. Germline lookup yields CDR1 SGHRS and CDR2 YFSETQ. V was shortened by 5 bases and J by 7 bases, with 14 bases between the two germline ends. CDR3 sequence: CASSEAAANTQYF. The DNA for the CDR3 is TGCGCCAGCAGTGAGGCAGCGGCCAATACGCAGTATTTT.

The chain employs TRBV12-5 and TRBJ1-6, with D uncertain. With 5 bases removed from V and 2 bases from J, the gap between germline ends came to 19 bases. The length of the CDR3 is 18 residues. Per the germline V gene, CDR1 is LGHNT and CDR2 is FRNRAP. The CDR3 is CASGARHDSGPYNSPLHF. The CDR3, as DNA: TGTGCTAGTGGTGCCAGACATGACTCTGGCCCCTATAATTCACCCCTCCACTTT.

The genes are TRBV6-6 and TRBJ2-7; 9 bases line up with TRBD1. The CDR3 spans 16 residues. Trimming took 1 base from V and 2 from J; bases not matched to a gene: 6. From germline, CDR1 is MNHNY and CDR2 SVGAGI (reference sequence). For the CDR3, the DNA is TGTGCCAGCAGTTACTATGGACAGGGGCAGACCTACGAGCAGTACTTC. Translating it yields CASSYYGQGQTYEQYF.

This chain uses TRBV30 with TRBJ1-6, with unresolved D. The V gene's germline CDR1 is GTSNPN and CDR2 SVGIG (reference sequence). Trimming cost V 3 bases and J 10 bases, with 19 bases left between them. The CDR3 is 15 residues long. The CDR3 loop reads CAWRPPRGGYSPLHF. The CDR3 DNA follows: TGTGCCTGGAGGCCCCCCCGGGGAGGATACTCACCCCTCCACTTT.

The V gene is TRBV2, the J gene TRBJ1-1, with D unclear. This CDR3 is 15 amino acids long. Germline CDR1 SNHLY, CDR2 FYNNEI. The germline V and J ends were trimmed by 10 bases and 1 base, with 19 bases remaining between them. The CDR3 DNA reads as TGTGCCACCTTACGGACTCTTTGGGGGAACACTGAAGCTTTCTTT. It yields the protein CATLRTLWGNTEAFF.

This clone was seen more than once but under ten times. The rearrangement uses TRBV30 and TRBJ1-2; D gene ambiguous. This CDR3 is built from 11 residues. Germline-derived CDR1 and CDR2 are GTSNPN and SVGIG (reference sequence). The V gene lost 2 bases and the J gene lost 2 bases, with 3 bases spanning the gap. CDR3 protein: CAWSWNYGYTF. The DNA for the CDR3 is TGTGCCTGGAGTTGGAACTATGGCTACACCTTC.

The CDR3 nucleotides are TGTGCCAGCTCCCCCCGGGACTTCTCAACCAGCTCCTACGAGCAGTACTTC. This codes for CASSPRDFSTSSYEQYF. V usage is TRBV18 and J usage is TRBJ2-7, with D possibly matching TRBD2 (6 bases). Trimming stripped 6 bases from V and 0 bases from J, with 21 bases between. This CDR3 has 17 residues. Germline-derived CDR1 and CDR2 are KGHSH and LQKENI.

The chain carries TRBV9 and TRBJ1-2; 7 bases are a match to TRBD1. With 7 bases clipped from V and 6 bases from J, the junction kept 9 bases outside the gene matches. CDR1 and CDR2 from the germline V gene are SGDLS and YYNGEE. This CDR3 has 13 amino acids. CDR3 sequence reads: CASRGGTGDGYTF. DNA of the CDR3: TGTGCCAGCCGGGGGGGAACAGGGGATGGCTACACCTTC.

This chain uses TRBV6-1 with TRBJ2-7, with 8 bases matching TRBD1. The CDR3 loop spans 15 amino acids. CDR1 MNHNS and CDR2 SASEGT come from the germline V gene. V shed 7 bases, J shed 1 base, and the junction held 9 bases outside the gene matches. The DNA for the CDR3 is TGTGCCAGCACCTTCGGACAGGGAGTATCCTACGAGCAGTACTTC. It is translated as CASTFGQGVSYEQYF.

The chain has TRBV28 and TRBJ2-7; D not resolved. The germline V gene has CDR1 MDHEN and CDR2 SYDVKM. Trimming took 8 bases from V and 6 from J, leaving 11 bases between them. This CDR3 is 11 amino acids long. CDR3 sequence reads: CASGQTAEQYF. The CDR3 DNA reads TGTGCCAGCGGCCAAACTGCCGAGCAGTACTTC.

The gene calls are TRBV2 and TRBJ2-7; D uncertain. The V end lost 0 bases, the J end lost 5 bases, and 8 bases lay between the germline ends. CDR1 is SNHLY, CDR2 FYNNEI, per germline. There are 13 residues in the CDR3. CDR3 residues: CASSEAGQDEQYF. CDR3 coding DNA: TGTGCCAGCAGTGAAGCCGGCCAAGACGAGCAGTACTTC.

V and J are TRBV19 and TRBJ1-1; 9 nucleotides match TRBD1. V lost 5 bases, J lost 2 bases, and 12 bases stayed unmatched. Germline CDR1 and CDR2: LNHDA and SQIVND (reference sequence). This CDR3 has 17 amino acids. CDR3 sequence: CASSSPRGDRANTEAFF. CDR3 coding DNA: TGTGCCAGTAGTTCACCAAGAGGGGACAGGGCAAACACTGAAGCTTTCTTT.